These 10 T cell receptor beta chains were sequenced from one sample in a study of regulatory T cells in long-lasting Graves disease. Arm-PCR of CDR3 regions and iRepertoire HTBI primers were the basis on which TCR beta libraries were built. TCRdb ran MiXCR on the multiplex PCR reads and lists one entry per CDR3 protein. The sample consists of roughly 500,000 distinct CDR3 sequences, roughly 22% of them appearing once. Time point noted: persistent/refractory GD, antithyroid drugs over 5 years with positive TRAb. Extracted RNA from PBMCs served as the source of the TCR library. The specimen comprised peripheral blood mononuclear cells (PBMCs), sampled when the disease was refractory, from a patient treated with antithyroid drugs. Receptor source: a female donor with Graves disease.

The J gene is TRBJ1-5, the V gene TRBV24-1; D is unclear. Trimming pared 10 bases from V and 0 bases from J, leaving 15 bases between. Germline values: CDR1 KGHDR, CDR2 SFDVKD. This CDR3 has 15 residues. The CDR3 region is CATSDGQYSNQPQHF. In DNA, the CDR3 is TGTGCCACGTCAGACGGGCAATATAGCAATCAGCCCCAGCATTTT.

The rearrangement links TRBV19 to TRBJ2-1, with 13 nucleotides matching TRBD2. Germline V gene lookup returns CDR1 LNHDA and CDR2 SQIVND (reference sequence). This CDR3 spans 14 amino acids. V trimming: 10 bases; J trimming: 5 bases; junction bases outside the gene matches: 5. CDR3 bases: TGTGCCACCATGGGACTAGCGGGAAACAATGAGCAGTTCTTC. It encodes CATMGLAGNNEQFF.

The chain recombines TRBV20-1 with TRBJ2-2; D uncertain. Germline V lookup: CDR1 DFQATT, CDR2 SNEGSKA (reference sequence). This CDR3 contains 12 residues. The V end was cut by 1 base, the J end by 4 bases, with 4 bases between. In DNA form, the CDR3 reads TGCAGTGCTAGAGCGCGCACCGGGGAGCTGTTTTTT. Translation gives CSARARTGELFF.

The sample holds many counts of this clonotype. The chain combines TRBV20-1 with TRBJ1-1, with TRBD1 matching 9 bases. Germline V gene sequence: CDR1 DFQATT, CDR2 SNEGSKA (reference sequence). J gave up 4 bases and V 5 bases, and 8 bases lay outside the gene matches. The CDR3 is 14 residues long. The CDR3 region has the DNA TGCAGTGCTCGACGACAGGGGGTTGGCACTGAAGCTTTCTTT. Its translation is CSARRQGVGTEAFF.

There are a few counts of this clonotype. V usage is TRBV12-3 or TRBV12-4 and J usage is TRBJ1-5; weak D call: TRBD1 (5 bases). CDR3 length: 13 amino acids. Trimming stripped 7 bases from V and 5 bases from J, with 12 bases between. The DNA for the CDR3 is TGTGCCAGCATAAATCAGGGAGATCAGCCCCAGCATTTT. This translates into CASINQGDQPQHF.

In this sample, this clonotype turned up a few times. The chain employs TRBV6-1 and TRBJ2-7; D may be TRBD1 or TRBD2 (5 bases each). The CDR3 length is 11 residues. Germline V gene sequence: CDR1 MNHNS, CDR2 SASEGT. V lost 6 bases and J 6 bases, leaving 9 bases between the germline ends. This chain's CDR3 is CASRSGSEQYF. The CDR3, as DNA: TGTGCCAGCAGGTCAGGGAGCGAGCAGTACTTC.

This clonotype was observed a few times. This CDR3 fails to terminate in the conserved phenylalanine or tryptophan, so it likely reflects a read error. V and J are TRBV19 and TRBJ1-5; TRBD1 matches at 7 bases. Unmatched junction bases numbered 16, after V lost 7 bases and J lost 7 bases. CDR3 length equals 16 residues. Germline CDR1 LNHDA, CDR2 SQIVND (reference sequence). The CDR3 DNA reads as TGTGCCAGTACTGCCTCCCGACAGGGAACGCGACAGCCCCAGCATTCT. It translates to CASTASRQGTRQPQHS.

The gene calls are TRBV15 and TRBJ2-2, with D unresolved. V lost 3 bases and J lost 7, with 27 bases in between. Germline-derived CDR1 and CDR2 are LNHNV and YYDKDF (reference sequence). The CDR3 runs 19 residues. The CDR3 region is CATSRGPAPSPVWVGELFF. CDR3 coding DNA: TGTGCCACCAGCAGGGGTCCTGCGCCTAGTCCAGTATGGGTCGGGGAGCTGTTTTTT.

Many counts were recorded for this clonotype. This chain connects TRBV12-3 or TRBV12-4 to TRBJ1-2; 9 bases match TRBD1. The length of the CDR3 is 14 residues. Unmatched junction bases numbered 4, after V lost 3 bases and J lost 5 bases. The CDR3 protein is CASSFGTGIYGYTF. CDR3 bases: TGTGCCAGCAGTTTCGGGACAGGGATTTATGGCTACACCTTC.

This chain joins TRBV30 and TRBJ2-1; no definite D call. Trimming took off 6 bases at V and 0 bases at J, with 9 bases between the two ends. Germline V gene lookup returns CDR1 GTSNPN and CDR2 SVGIG (reference sequence). The CDR3 has 13 residues. The CDR3 sequence: CACRSSSYNEQFF. In DNA form, the CDR3 reads TGTGCCTGTCGTAGCAGCTCCTACAATGAGCAGTTCTTC.